A single sample is the source of the 13 T cell receptor beta chains below, sequenced in a study of T cell responses to AZD1222 COVID-19 vaccine. Data came from immunoSEQ multiplex PCR; TCRdb stores just in-frame clones and leaves some out. There are about 88,000 clones in the sample; 92% occur only once, and roughly 4.9% lies in the top ten. Sequencing was performed on peripheral blood, taken on day 0 of AZD1222 vaccination. Receptor source: an adult in good health.

The chain carries TRBV4-2 and TRBJ2-3; D could derive from TRBD1 or TRBD2 (5 bases each). Trimming stripped 0 bases from V and 5 bases from J, with 15 bases between. The CDR3 consists of 16 residues. In germline, CDR1 is LGHNA, CDR2 YNFKEQ. CDR3 residues: CASSQDRDDRGDTQYF. CDR3 in DNA: TGTGCCAGCAGCCAAGATAGGGACGATAGGGGAGATACGCAGTATTTT.

The gene calls are TRBV29-1 and TRBJ2-5; D ambiguous. V dropped 4 bases and J dropped 3 bases, with 3 bases sitting between them. The CDR3 covers 10 residues. Per germline, CDR1 SQVTM and CDR2 ANQGSEA. DNA for the CDR3: TGCAGCGTTGCCAAAGAGACCCAGTACTTC. This encodes CSVAKETQYF.

The chain recombines TRBV29-1 with TRBJ2-1; 8 positions match TRBD1. Trimming cost V 0 bases and J 12 bases; bases outside gene matches: 13. Germline CDR1 SQVTM, CDR2 ANQGSEA. This CDR3 is 15 amino acids long. CDR3 in amino acids: CSVEERDRGPDGQFF. The CDR3 DNA reads as TGCAGCGTTGAAGAGAGAGACAGGGGCCCCGATGGGCAGTTCTTC.

The chain joins TRBV5-1 to TRBJ2-1; 12 nucleotides align to TRBD2. The CDR3 length is 15 residues. V shed 4 bases and J 6 bases; nucleotides not matched to a gene: 5. CDR1 is SGHRS, CDR2 YFSETQ, per germline. The CDR3 DNA sequence: TGCGCCAGCAGCAGGACTAGCGGGAACCTCAATGAGCAGTTCTTC. Its protein is CASSRTSGNLNEQFF.

This sequence joins TRBV7-8 and TRBJ2-7; D could derive from TRBD1 or TRBD2 (5 bases each). CDR1 and CDR2 (germline): SGHVS, FQNEAQ. V was pared by 2 bases and J by 2 bases, with 13 bases between. The CDR3 totals 15 residues. The CDR3: CASSLLSGPTYEQYF. In DNA form, the CDR3 reads TGTGCCAGCAGCTTACTGTCGGGGCCCACCTACGAGCAGTACTTC.

V and J are TRBV18 and TRBJ1-2, with TRBD1 as a possible D gene (5 bases). The V and J ends lost 3 bases and 5 bases respectively, with 13 bases between them. Germline values: CDR1 KGHSH, CDR2 LQKENI. CDR3 size: 14 residues. The CDR3 spells CASSPAGTYYGYTF. Here the CDR3 DNA reads TGTGCCAGCTCACCGGCCGGGACCTATTATGGCTACACCTTC.

V and J are TRBV28 and TRBJ2-1, with 7 bases aligning to TRBD2. There are 15 residues in the CDR3. Trimming at V came to 7 bases and at J to 7 bases, leaving 13 bases not matched to a gene. Germline values: CDR1 MDHEN, CDR2 SYDVKM. CDR3 protein: CASTFFGGRGNEQFF. The CDR3 region has the DNA TGTGCCAGCACCTTTTTTGGCGGGAGAGGGAATGAGCAGTTCTTC.

This clone is a singleton in its sample. This chain connects TRBV5-4 to TRBJ2-2; D remains unclear. The length of the CDR3 is 14 residues. The V end lost 3 bases, the J end lost 4 bases, and 10 bases lay between the germline ends. Germline-derived CDR1 and CDR2 are SGHNT and YYREEE (reference sequence). The CDR3 region is CASSSMPTTGELFF. CDR3 bases: TGTGCCAGCAGCTCCATGCCAACCACCGGGGAGCTGTTTTTT.

This chain joins TRBV27 and TRBJ1-5; D gene ambiguous. Germline CDR1 and CDR2: MNHEY and SMNVEV (reference sequence). V was shortened by 3 bases and J by 3 bases, with 6 bases between the two germline ends. This CDR3 comprises 13 residues. In DNA form, the CDR3 reads TGTGCCAGCAGTTTTTCGGTCAATCAGCCCCAGCATTTT. It yields the protein CASSFSVNQPQHF.

This CDR3 reads CASKLATSATGELFF. CDR3 coding DNA: TGCGCCAGCAAGCTGGCTACAAGCGCCACCGGGGAGCTGTTTTTT. J is TRBJ2-2 and V is TRBV5-1; D is ambiguous. The CDR3 loop spans 15 amino acids. Germline lookup yields CDR1 SGHRS and CDR2 YFSETQ. With 6 bases removed from V and 4 bases from J, the gap between germline ends came to 16 bases.

V usage is TRBV9 and J usage is TRBJ2-3, with 8 bases identical to TRBD2. The V gene's germline CDR1 is SGDLS and CDR2 YYNGEE. After removal of 3 bases from V and 5 bases from J, the junction contained 8 bases not matched to a gene. The CDR3 covers 15 residues. The CDR3 protein is CASSGYGTSQDTQYF. CDR3 sequence (DNA): TGTGCCAGCAGCGGGTATGGGACTAGTCAAGATACGCAGTATTTT.

The chain combines TRBV27 with TRBJ2-2; no reliable D call. The germline CDR1 and CDR2 sequences are MNHEY and SMNVEV (reference sequence). Between the trimmed V and J ends, which lost 1 base and 0 bases, there was a span of 9 bases. The CDR3 totals 16 residues. The CDR3 nucleotides are TGTGCCAGCAGTTTATTGCTCTTCGCGAACACCGGGGAGCTGTTTTTT. Translating gives CASSLLLFANTGELFF.

V gene TRBV28 combines with J gene TRBJ1-1; weak D call: TRBD1 (6 bases). The V end lost 9 bases, the J end lost 11 bases, and 16 bases lay between the germline ends. The CDR3 runs 11 residues. Germline assignment: CDR1 MDHEN and CDR2 SYDVKM. The CDR3 DNA reads as TGTGCCAGTACTAGGGGACACCGGGCTTTCTTT. Translated, it gives CASTRGHRAFF.